These 26 T cell receptor beta chains originate from one sample sequenced in a study of spatial heterogeneity in lung cancer. The time point: sample taken at primary tumor resection. TCRdb re-called the 5' RACE reads through MiXCR, storing one row per CDR3 protein. The repertoire holds 90,000 to 95,000 distinct CDR3 sequences, 10% to 15% seen once, with about 40% in the top ten. The source was PBMCs, collected at surgery. Receptors were obtained from a male donor with early-stage non-small cell lung cancer.

This clonotype appeared many times. V and J are TRBV4-3 and TRBJ2-2; unclear D gene. The germline V gene encodes CDR1 LGHNA and CDR2 YSLEER. Between the trimmed V and J ends, which lost 0 bases and 4 bases, there was a span of 3 bases. The CDR3 is 13 residues long. The CDR3 bases are TGCGCCAGCAGCCAAGAGGTCACCGGGGAGCTGTTTTTT. As protein: CASSQEVTGELFF.

The rearrangement joins TRBV24-1 to TRBJ2-4; 8 bases align to TRBD1. The germline CDR1 and CDR2 sequences are KGHDR and SFDVKD. J gave up 0 bases and V 5 bases, and 8 bases lay outside the gene matches. The CDR3 contains 17 residues. The CDR3 sequence: CATSGRGQALAKNIQYF. CDR3 DNA: TGTGCCACCAGTGGCCGGGGACAGGCGTTAGCCAAAAACATTCAGTACTTC.

This clonotype has only a few counts. The chain has TRBV20-1 and TRBJ1-5, with a possible D match to TRBD1 (6 bases). V was cut by 0 bases and J by 1 base, with 10 bases left in between. Per the germline V gene, CDR1 is DFQATT and CDR2 is SNEGSKA (reference sequence). This CDR3 contains 15 residues. The CDR3 DNA is TGCAGTGCTAGAGAGGACAGCAGAAGCAATCAGCCCCAGCATTTT. It codes for CSAREDSRSNQPQHF.

J is TRBJ2-1 and V is TRBV30; D not resolved. The germline gives CDR1 GTSNPN, CDR2 SVGIG (reference sequence). The ends were cut back, 0 bases at V and 0 bases at J, with 12 bases in the middle. The CDR3 covers 16 residues. The CDR3 DNA follows: TGTGCCTGGAGTGTACTGGGCAGGAGCTCCTACAATGAGCAGTTCTTC. It translates to CAWSVLGRSSYNEQFF.

This clonotype was seen more than once but under ten times. This chain joins TRBV6-6 and TRBJ1-5; D not certain. The CDR3 is 14 amino acids. The ends were cut back, 2 bases at V and 2 bases at J, with 7 bases in the middle. Germline CDR1 reads MNHNY; CDR2 reads SVGAGI (reference sequence). CDR3 protein: CASSYENRNQPQHF. Written as DNA, the CDR3 is TGTGCCAGCAGTTACGAGAACCGCAATCAGCCCCAGCATTTT.

This clonotype turned up a few times. This rearrangement joins TRBV4-1 to TRBJ1-6, with D possibly matching TRBD1 (6 bases). CDR3 length: 18 residues. V gave up 1 base and J gave up 5 bases, with 18 bases separating them. CDR1 and CDR2 from the germline V gene are MGHRA and YSYEKL. The CDR3, as DNA: TGCGCCAGCAGCCAAGCCGGAATGGGGGCGGGCCATAATTCACCCCTCCACTTT. It codes for CASSQAGMGAGHNSPLHF.

The table lists this clonotype with a few counts. J is TRBJ2-5 and V is TRBV12-3 or TRBV12-4; possible D gene TRBD1, 6 bases. V dropped 7 bases and J dropped 4 bases, with 16 bases sitting between them. The CDR3 loop spans 14 amino acids. The CDR3 protein is CASNNDRSLETQYF. CDR3 coding DNA: TGTGCCAGCAATAACGACAGGTCCTTAGAGACCCAGTACTTC.

The chain combines TRBV2 with TRBJ2-5, with TRBD1 matching 7 bases. Trimming removed 8 bases from V and 2 bases from J; junction bases left unmatched: 2. Per germline, CDR1 SNHLY and CDR2 FYNNEI. The CDR3 is 12 amino acids. The CDR3: CASRDRQETQYF. Written as DNA, the CDR3 is TGTGCCAGCCGGGACAGACAAGAGACCCAGTACTTC.

V gene TRBV20-1 combines with J gene TRBJ2-1; perhaps TRBD2 as D (5 bases). CDR3 length equals 13 residues. In germline, CDR1 is DFQATT, CDR2 SNEGSKA (reference sequence). Trimming stripped 2 bases from V and 6 bases from J, with 11 bases between. CDR3 DNA: TGCAGTGCTAGATACGGACTGATCAATGAGCAGTTCTTC. Its protein product is CSARYGLINEQFF.

CDR3 coding DNA: TGTGCCAGCAGCAGGTTGGGTAGTCCCTTCACAGATACGCAGTATTTT. It codes for CASSRLGSPFTDTQYF. V is TRBV3-1 and J is TRBJ2-3; D is ambiguous. Trimming left V 5 bases short and J 2 bases short, with 17 bases between. Germline V gene lookup returns CDR1 LGHDT and CDR2 YNNKEL (reference sequence). The CDR3 runs 16 residues.

This clonotype was recorded a few times. The rearrangement uses TRBV5-1 and TRBJ2-1, with 10 bases that match TRBD2. Germline loops: CDR1 SGHRS, CDR2 YFSETQ. Trimming removed 3 bases from V and 10 bases from J; junction bases left unmatched: 25. This CDR3 has 20 residues. The CDR3 nucleotides read TGCGCCAGCAGCTGGCCCTACGCAGCAGGCAGCGGGAGGGATGTGGTGGAGCAGTTCTTC. Residues: CASSWPYAAGSGRDVVEQFF. Full variable domain (missing parts from reference TRBV5-1 and TRBJ2-1): KAGVTQTPRYLIKTRGQQVTLSCSPISGHRSVSWYQQTPGQGLQFLFEYFSETQRNKGNFPGRFSGRQFSNSRSEMNVSTLELGDSALYLCASSWPYAAGSGRDVVEQFFGPGTRLTVL.

This clonotype was seen many times. This rearrangement joins TRBV9 to TRBJ2-1; perhaps TRBD1 as D (6 bases). The V gene lost 0 bases and the J gene lost 6 bases, with 10 bases spanning the gap. The V gene's germline CDR1 is SGDLS and CDR2 YYNGEE. The CDR3 length is 14 residues. CDR3 nucleotides: TGTGCCAGCAGCGTAGCCATAGGGGGCAATGAGCAGTTCTTC. Translating it yields CASSVAIGGNEQFF. The entire variable domain, with the rest obtained from reference TRBV9 and TRBJ2-1, is as follows: DSGVTQTPKHLITATGQRVTLRCSPRSGDLSVYWYQQSLDQGLQFLIQYYNGEERAKGNILERFSAQQFPDLHSELNLSSLELGDSALYFCASSVAIGGNEQFFGPGTRLTVL.

This clonotype was picked up a small number of times. The chain has TRBV7-9 and TRBJ2-3, with 9 positions matching TRBD1. CDR3 size: 16 residues. J lost 6 bases, V lost 5 bases, and 12 bases had no gene match. Germline assignment: CDR1 SEHNR and CDR2 FQNEAQ (reference sequence). The CDR3 nucleotides are TGTGCCAGCAGCGGTCCCCCGGGACAGGGCCACGATACGCAGTATTTT. It specifies CASSGPPGQGHDTQYF.

The rearrangement links TRBV12-3 or TRBV12-4 to TRBJ1-1; D call uncertain. The CDR3 sequence is 13 residues long. Trimming pared 1 base from V and 5 bases from J, leaving 8 bases between. CDR3 in amino acids: CASSLVTGTEAFF. Written as DNA, the CDR3 is TGTGCCAGCAGTTTAGTGACGGGGACTGAAGCTTTCTTT.

This clonotype was picked up many times. The chain recombines TRBV12-3 or TRBV12-4 with TRBJ1-5; D uncertain. The CDR3 extends over 12 amino acids. V was clipped by 6 bases and J by 7 bases, with 10 bases between them. The CDR3 loop is CASSRVGQPQHF. CDR3 DNA: TGTGCCAGCAGCCGCGTAGGACAGCCCCAGCATTTT.

This clonotype was detected a few times. The chain employs TRBV6-6 and TRBJ2-5; D call uncertain. Germline CDR1 and CDR2: MNHNY and SVGAGI (reference sequence). The V and J ends lost 5 bases and 5 bases respectively, with 15 bases between them. The CDR3 is made up of 14 amino acids. The CDR3 sequence is CASSDRASEETQYF. The CDR3 DNA is TGTGCCAGCAGTGACCGGGCAAGCGAGGAGACCCAGTACTTC.

The V and J genes are TRBV20-1 and TRBJ1-5, with D possibly being TRBD1 (5 bases). The CDR3 extends over 12 amino acids. Germline V gene lookup returns CDR1 DFQATT and CDR2 SNEGSKA (reference sequence). With 6 bases removed from V and 4 bases from J, the gap between germline ends came to 10 bases. Here the CDR3 DNA reads TGCAGTGCCCTGAGGGGAAATCAGCCCCAGCATTTT. Its protein is CSALRGNQPQHF.

This clonotype showed up just a few times. The chain is built from TRBV2 and TRBJ2-1, with 11 bases aligning to TRBD2. The ends lost 4 bases at V and 0 bases at J; junction bases unmatched: 2. The CDR3 spans 16 residues. CDR1 SNHLY and CDR2 FYNNEI come from the germline V gene. The CDR3 protein is CASSVTSGSSYNEQFF. Written as DNA, the CDR3 is TGTGCCAGCAGTGTCACTAGCGGGAGCTCCTACAATGAGCAGTTCTTC.

Of note for this clonotype: A much larger clone lies one base from this, so it may be a read error. The rearrangement links TRBV5-1 to TRBJ2-3; D might be TRBD1 or TRBD2, each matching 6 bases. CDR3 length equals 16 residues. Germline V CDR1 and CDR2: SGHRS, YFSETQ. V was pared by 0 bases and J by 4 bases, with 15 bases between. DNA for the CDR3: TGCGCCAGCAGCTTGGACCGGAGGGACAATTCAGATACGCAGTATTTT. It specifies CASSLDRRDNSDTQYF.

This clonotype was seen only a few times. The V gene is TRBV5-6, the J gene TRBJ2-7; 10 nucleotides align to TRBD1. The CDR3 covers 18 residues. Per the germline V gene, CDR1 is SGHDT and CDR2 is YYEEEE. With 0 bases clipped from V and 0 bases from J, the junction kept 9 bases outside the gene matches. The CDR3 spells CASSLVPGQGPRSYEQYF. The CDR3 nucleotides are TGTGCCAGCAGCTTGGTCCCGGGACAGGGGCCCCGCTCCTACGAGCAGTACTTC.

The CDR3 reads CSASLAGGAYEQYF. In DNA, the CDR3 is TGCAGTGCTAGTCTAGCGGGAGGGGCCTACGAGCAGTACTTC. The chain has TRBV20-1 and TRBJ2-7; 12 nucleotides match TRBD2. This CDR3 has 14 residues. V trimming: 3 bases; J trimming: 2 bases; junction bases outside the gene matches: 2. Germline lookup yields CDR1 DFQATT and CDR2 SNEGSKA (reference sequence).

The chain has TRBV5-1 and TRBJ1-5; TRBD1 matches at 10 bases. Germline-derived CDR1 and CDR2 are SGHRS and YFSETQ. V gave up 4 bases and J gave up 5 bases; unmatched junction bases: 6. This CDR3 has 15 amino acids. The CDR3 nucleotides are TGCGCCAGCAGCGCCCGGGACAGGGGTTATCAGCCCCAGCATTTT. Amino acids: CASSARDRGYQPQHF.

This clonotype was seen a handful of times. The rearrangement links TRBV7-9 to TRBJ1-2; 10 nucleotides match TRBD1. CDR1 and CDR2 from the germline V gene are SEHNR and FQNEAQ (reference sequence). The CDR3 length is 14 residues. J gave up 4 bases and V 5 bases, and 4 bases lay outside the gene matches. CDR3 in DNA: TGTGCCAGCAGCGAAGGACAGGGGGGCTATGGCTACACCTTC. Translating it yields CASSEGQGGYGYTF. The full variable domain, in which reference TRBV7-9 and TRBJ1-2 provide the parts outside the CDR3, is DTGVSQNPRHKITKRGQNVTFRCDPISEHNRLYWYRQTLGQGPEFLTYFQNEAQLEKSRLLSDRFSAERPKGSFSTLEIQRTEQGDSAMYLCASSEGQGGYGYTFGSGTRLTVV.

The chain employs TRBV6-5 and TRBJ1-2, with D uncertain. Germline V gene sequence: CDR1 MNHEY, CDR2 SVGAGI. V was pared by 2 bases and J by 4 bases, with 8 bases between. This CDR3 spans 13 amino acids. The CDR3 sequence is CASSYRSAYGYTF. CDR3 coding DNA: TGTGCCAGCAGTTACCGTTCCGCCTATGGCTACACCTTC.

This clonotype occurred a few times. The chain employs TRBV4-2 and TRBJ1-6, with TRBD1 as a possible D gene (5 bases). The germline gives CDR1 LGHNA, CDR2 YNFKEQ. This CDR3 comprises 13 residues. V lost 5 bases to trimming and J lost 5 bases, with 7 bases between them. CDR3 protein: CASSGANNSPLHF. In nucleotides, the CDR3 is TGTGCCAGCAGCGGGGCTAATAATTCACCCCTCCACTTT.

This clonotype has a count of ten or more. V gene TRBV28 combines with J gene TRBJ2-7, with 10 bases matching TRBD2. The CDR3 spans 15 residues. V lost 2 bases, J lost 2 bases, and 3 bases stayed unmatched. CDR1 is MDHEN and CDR2 is SYDVKM in the germline V gene. The CDR3 DNA follows: TGTGCCAGCAGTTTACCTAGCGGGGGAGCCTACGAGCAGTACTTC. This sequence encodes CASSLPSGGAYEQYF.